Listed here are 31 T cell receptor beta chains from one sample, sequenced in a study of identifying expanded T cells in peripheral blood. The data were produced by immunoSEQ multiplex PCR, yet TCRdb's version contains in-frame clones alone and is incomplete. The sample lists 95,000 to 100,000 clones; about 83% were seen once. The sequencing input was blood. These receptors were taken from a person aged 18 to 75 in good health.

J is TRBJ1-2 and V is TRBV30; tentative D call: TRBD1 (5 bases). Germline CDR1 reads GTSNPN; CDR2 reads SVGIG (reference sequence). V lost 4 bases and J lost 2, with 11 bases in between. The CDR3 runs 13 residues. In DNA form, the CDR3 reads TGTGCCTGGAAGGGCCAGGGCAACTATGGCTACACCTTC. Translated: CAWKGQGNYGYTF.

This clone was observed a few times. One junction end does not reproduce the germline sequence, and a read error may be involved. The rearrangement uses TRBV6-5 and TRBJ2-1, with 8 bases lining up with TRBD2. This CDR3 has 15 residues. Germline-derived CDR1 and CDR2 are MNHEY and SVGAGI. CDR3 in amino acids: CASSDSPGTSNEQFF. The CDR3 nucleotides are TGTGCCAGCAGTGACTCGCCCGGGACTAGCAATGAGCAGTTCTTC.

This chain connects TRBV14 to TRBJ2-7; D gene uncertain. Per germline, CDR1 SGHDN and CDR2 FVKESK. V was clipped by 1 base and J by 4 bases, with 14 bases between them. CDR3 length: 15 residues. In DNA, the CDR3 is TGTGCCAGCAGCCAAGGCTTCGTGGGTCCTTACGAGCAGTACTTC. Protein: CASSQGFVGPYEQYF.

This sequence joins TRBV15 and TRBJ2-2; no clear D. V lost 3 bases and J 4 bases, leaving 6 bases between the germline ends. Germline CDR1 LNHNV, CDR2 YYDKDF (reference sequence). CDR3 size: 13 residues. This chain's CDR3 is CATSRPSTGELFF. In DNA form, the CDR3 reads TGTGCCACCAGCAGGCCCAGCACCGGGGAGCTGTTTTTT.

The CDR3 sequence is CASSPQSAQYF. The CDR3 DNA follows: TGTGCCAGCAGCCCCCAATCGGCCCAGTACTTC. This sequence joins TRBV7-2 and TRBJ2-5, with D uncertain. V dropped 5 bases and J dropped 9 bases, with 10 bases sitting between them. CDR1 and CDR2 from the germline V gene are SGHTA and FQGNSA. This CDR3 comprises 11 residues.

The V and J genes are TRBV29-1 and TRBJ2-1; D is unresolved. This CDR3 is built from 17 residues. V lost 0 bases to trimming and J lost 4 bases, with 19 bases between them. CDR1 and CDR2 (germline): SQVTM, ANQGSEA. CDR3 residues: CSVEDLRQDKYYNEQFF. The CDR3 DNA reads TGCAGCGTTGAAGATTTGAGACAAGATAAATATTACAATGAGCAGTTCTTC.

This sequence joins TRBV7-7 and TRBJ1-5; D gene unclear. CDR1 is SSHAT, CDR2 FNYEAQ, per germline (reference sequence). Trimming cost V 3 bases and J 3 bases, with 9 bases left between them. The CDR3 covers 14 residues. The CDR3: CASSFKEINQPQHF. In DNA form, the CDR3 reads TGTGCCAGCAGCTTTAAAGAGATCAATCAGCCCCAGCATTTT. The variable domain in full, completed from reference TRBV7-7 and TRBJ1-5, reads GAGVSQSPRYKVTKRGQDVTLRCDPISSHATLYWYQQALGQGPEFLTYFNYEAQPDKSGLPSDRFSAERPEGSISTLTIQRTEQRDSAMYRCASSFKEINQPQHFGDGTRLSIL.

This clone came up a few times. The V and J genes are TRBV10-3 and TRBJ1-6; 8 bases align to TRBD1. Germline trimming cut 4 bases from V and 9 bases from J; bases unmatched to any gene: 17. CDR3 length equals 18 residues. Per germline, CDR1 ENHRY and CDR2 SYGVKD. The CDR3 here is CAISAYLAGGREFSPLHF. The CDR3 DNA is TGTGCCATCAGTGCATATCTGGCAGGGGGCCGGGAGTTTTCACCCCTCCACTTT.

CDR3: CSVELRDKGYEQYF. In nucleotides, the CDR3 is TGCAGCGTTGAACTCCGGGACAAGGGCTACGAGCAGTACTTC. This rearrangement joins TRBV29-1 to TRBJ2-7; D might be TRBD1 (6 bases). V lost 2 bases and J 3 bases, leaving 14 bases between the germline ends. Germline CDR1 SQVTM, CDR2 ANQGSEA. The CDR3 is made up of 14 amino acids.

The sample holds a few counts of this clone. At one of its ends the junction is not consistent with the germline gene, which may arise from a read error. The chain links TRBV11-2 to TRBJ2-3; tentatively, D is TRBD1 (5 bases). In germline, CDR1 is SGHAT, CDR2 FQNNGV. CDR3 size: 14 residues. CDR3 protein: CASSLVGAAHKFVF. The DNA for the CDR3 is TGTGCCAGCAGCTTAGTTGGGGCTGCGCATAAATTCGTTTTT.

The chain is built from TRBV4-3 and TRBJ1-1, with D uncertain. CDR1 is LGHNA and CDR2 is YSLEER in the germline V gene. The CDR3 has 16 residues. V was clipped by 0 bases and J by 0 bases, with 11 bases between them. CDR3 protein: CASSQDLGRMNTEAFF. The CDR3 region has the DNA TGCGCCAGCAGCCAAGACCTCGGACGGATGAACACTGAAGCTTTCTTT.

The rearrangement links TRBV6-1 to TRBJ1-5; the match to TRBD1 covers 12 bases. Trimming removed 5 bases from V and 7 bases from J; junction bases left unmatched: 9. CDR3 length: 16 residues. Germline loops: CDR1 MNHNS, CDR2 SASEGT. The CDR3 region is CASSKGDRGPGQPQHF. CDR3 nucleotide sequence: TGTGCCAGCAGTAAAGGGGACAGGGGGCCGGGGCAGCCCCAGCATTTT.

The V and J genes are TRBV11-3 and TRBJ2-2, with D possibly being TRBD1 (6 bases). Germline CDR1 is SGHNT and CDR2 is YENEEA. The CDR3 consists of 16 residues. Trimming pared 1 base from V and 0 bases from J, leaving 9 bases between. CDR3 sequence (DNA): TGTGCCAGCAGCTTAGTTTCAGGGGCGAACACCGGGGAGCTGTTTTTT. Its translation: CASSLVSGANTGELFF. Complete variable domain (other parts from reference TRBV11-3 and TRBJ2-2): EAGVVQSPRYKIIEKKQPVAFWCNPISGHNTLYWYLQNLGQGPELLIRYENEEAVDDSQLPKDRFSAERLKGVDSTLKIQPAELGDSAVYLCASSLVSGANTGELFFGEGSRLTVL.

V gene TRBV30 combines with J gene TRBJ1-5; D is uncertain. Germline V gives CDR1 GTSNPN, CDR2 SVGIG (reference sequence). V was trimmed by 0 bases and J by 3 bases, leaving 6 bases between them. The length of the CDR3 is 13 residues. CDR3 DNA sequence: TGTGCCTGGAGTGTGCGTTACAATCAGCCCCAGCATTTT. Protein sequence: CAWSVRYNQPQHF.

This chain connects TRBV19 to TRBJ1-6; D call uncertain. The CDR3 has 16 amino acids. V was pared by 6 bases and J by 6 bases, with 18 bases between. From germline, CDR1 is LNHDA and CDR2 SQIVND (reference sequence). CDR3 nucleotides: TGTGCCAGTAGCTTATACTCTGACGGAGTTAATTCACCCCTCCACTTT. Its protein product is CASSLYSDGVNSPLHF.

The chain carries TRBV4-2 and TRBJ1-5, with unresolved D. This CDR3 comprises 13 residues. V dropped 4 bases and J dropped 5 bases, with 9 bases sitting between them. Germline values: CDR1 LGHNA, CDR2 YNFKEQ. The CDR3 nucleotides are TGTGCCAGCAGCCCCCTGGCAGATCAGCCCCAGCATTTT. Translating it yields CASSPLADQPQHF.

The sample holds a few counts of this clone. V usage is TRBV7-9 and J usage is TRBJ1-2, with no clear D. CDR1 and CDR2 (germline): SEHNR, FQNEAQ (reference sequence). The CDR3 extends over 12 amino acids. The V end lost 1 base, the J end lost 11 bases, and 11 bases lay between the germline ends. The CDR3 sequence: CASSLDRALYTF. DNA of the CDR3: TGTGCCAGCAGCTTAGACCGGGCCCTTTACACCTTC.

This sequence joins TRBV7-9 and TRBJ1-4, with D perhaps matching TRBD1 (6 bases). The CDR3 runs to 14 residues. V was pared by 3 bases and J by 6 bases, with 11 bases between. Germline values: CDR1 SEHNR, CDR2 FQNEAQ (reference sequence). CDR3 DNA sequence: TGTGCCAGCAGCTTGGACAGTTGGTATGAAAAACTGTTTTTT. Translated, it gives CASSLDSWYEKLFF.

The genes are TRBV5-4 and TRBJ2-3; D might be TRBD2 (6 bases). CDR1 and CDR2 from the germline V gene are SGHNT and YYREEE (reference sequence). The CDR3 is made up of 16 amino acids. V lost 1 base and J lost 0, with 12 bases in between. The CDR3: CASSLTRGTSTDTQYF. The CDR3 DNA sequence: TGTGCCAGCAGCTTGACGCGGGGAACTAGCACAGATACGCAGTATTTT. The whole variable domain, filled in from reference TRBV5-4 and TRBJ2-3, reads ETGVTQSPTHLIKTRGQQVTLRCSSQSGHNTVSWYQQALGQGPQFIFQYYREEENGRGNFPPRFSGLQFPNYSSELNVNALELDDSALYLCASSLTRGTSTDTQYFGPGTRLTVL.

This chain joins TRBV7-2 and TRBJ2-7, with 9 bases aligning to TRBD2. The length of the CDR3 is 15 residues. Trimming took 4 bases from V and 6 from J; bases not matched to a gene: 10. Germline V lookup: CDR1 SGHTA, CDR2 FQGNSA. Here the CDR3 DNA reads TGTGCCAGCAGCTATTTTGCGGGGGGGCCGTTCGAGCAGTACTTC. Translation gives CASSYFAGGPFEQYF.

The chain combines TRBV14 with TRBJ1-2; no reliable D call. Trimming removed 4 bases at V and 0 bases at J, with 6 bases between. The germline V gene encodes CDR1 SGHDN and CDR2 FVKESK. The CDR3 sequence is 13 residues long. CDR3 loop: CASSRTANYGYTF. DNA of the CDR3: TGTGCCAGCAGCCGGACGGCTAACTATGGCTACACCTTC.

The chain carries TRBV18 and TRBJ2-7; unclear D gene. Germline V gene data show CDR1 as KGHSH and CDR2 as LQKENI. The V and J ends lost 4 bases and 5 bases respectively, with 15 bases between them. This CDR3 is 14 amino acids long. CDR3 DNA sequence: TGTGCCAGCTCACAATTGTTCTTCGGTGACGAGCAGTACTTC. This sequence encodes CASSQLFFGDEQYF.

V gene TRBV9 combines with J gene TRBJ2-3; D remains ambiguous. The V gene's germline CDR1 is SGDLS and CDR2 YYNGEE. The V and J ends lost 1 base and 5 bases respectively, with 11 bases between them. This CDR3 comprises 14 residues. CDR3 bases: TGTGCCAGCAGCGTAATTGGGGAACTAGATACGCAGTATTTT. This encodes CASSVIGELDTQYF.

This chain connects TRBV11-1 to TRBJ2-3; 8 bases line up with TRBD2. With V trimmed by 5 bases and J by 1 base, 5 bases remained unmatched. Per germline, CDR1 SGHAT and CDR2 FQDESV (reference sequence). The CDR3 extends over 15 amino acids. In DNA, the CDR3 is TGTGCCAGCAGCCTATACGGGGGGGGCACAGATACGCAGTATTTT. Translated: CASSLYGGGTDTQYF.

The chain couples TRBV5-4 to TRBJ2-3; D is uncertain. Germline lookup yields CDR1 SGHNT and CDR2 YYREEE (reference sequence). The V and J ends lost 4 bases and 6 bases respectively, with 12 bases between them. The length of the CDR3 is 13 residues. The CDR3 bases are TGTGCCAGCAGCCTTTCCGACCCCGATACGCAGTATTTT. Translated, it gives CASSLSDPDTQYF.

This clone was recorded only once. The chain carries TRBV7-9 and TRBJ2-5, with TRBD2 matching 7 bases. The junction had 10 bases not matched to a gene; V was cut back by 1 base and J by 5 bases. There are 16 residues in the CDR3. Germline lookup yields CDR1 SEHNR and CDR2 FQNEAQ (reference sequence). The CDR3 DNA follows: TGTGCCAGCAGCTTAGGGAGCGGGGCCCGGGTGGAGACCCAGTACTTC. This sequence encodes CASSLGSGARVETQYF.

This clone was detected once. The chain carries TRBV2 and TRBJ1-2; tentative D call: TRBD1 (6 bases). Germline V gene data show CDR1 as SNHLY and CDR2 as FYNNEI. This CDR3 comprises 16 residues. The V end lost 5 bases, the J end lost 4 bases, and 20 bases lay between the germline ends. The DNA for the CDR3 is TGTGCCAGCAGTCTAGAGCAGGGGAGAATTGGCTATGGCTACACCTTC. Translated: CASSLEQGRIGYGYTF.

The chain couples TRBV6-6 to TRBJ2-1, with D unclear. The CDR3 is 13 amino acids. V was shortened by 2 bases and J by 6 bases, with 8 bases between the two germline ends. Germline V CDR1 and CDR2: MNHNY, SVGAGI (reference sequence). CDR3 DNA: TGTGCCAGCAGTTACACTCGAACCAATGAGCAGTTCTTC. Its protein is CASSYTRTNEQFF.

The chain combines TRBV15 with TRBJ2-1; TRBD2 matches at 8 bases. CDR3 size: 15 residues. The V gene end was trimmed by 8 bases and the J gene end by 5 bases; junction bases not matched to a gene: 11. The germline V gene encodes CDR1 LNHNV and CDR2 YYDKDF (reference sequence). The CDR3 coding sequence is TGTGCCACCCCCGGGACGACTAGCGTCGACAATGAGCAGTTCTTC. Translating it yields CATPGTTSVDNEQFF.

V is TRBV6-4 and J is TRBJ1-2, with D unresolved. Germline loops: CDR1 MRHNA, CDR2 SNTAGT. Trimming took 0 bases from V and 9 from J, leaving 11 bases between them. The CDR3 loop spans 13 amino acids. The CDR3 DNA reads TGTGCCAGCAGTGACTCAGGGAGTATGAGCTACACCTTC. This encodes CASSDSGSMSYTF.

The chain carries TRBV13 and TRBJ2-6; either TRBD1 or TRBD2 may supply D (6 bases each). Germline values: CDR1 PRHDT, CDR2 FYEKMQ (reference sequence). Trimming removed 2 bases at V and 2 bases at J, with 7 bases between. The CDR3 has 15 amino acids. CDR3 loop: CASSLRGAGANVLTF. The CDR3 bases are TGTGCCAGCAGCTTAAGGGGGGCTGGGGCCAACGTCCTGACTTTC. Full variable domain (rest looked up from reference TRBV13 and TRBJ2-6): AAGVIQSPRHLIKEKRETATLKCYPIPRHDTVYWYQQGPGQDPQFLISFYEKMQSDKGSIPDRFSAQQFSDYHSELNMSSLELGDSALYFCASSLRGAGANVLTFGAGSRLTVL.